Listed here are 26 T cell receptor beta chains from one sample, sequenced in a study of blood T cell repertoires in COVID-19. Clones were read by immunoSEQ multiplex PCR, and TCRdb kept only the in-frame ones, dropping some. The table shows about 76,000 clones, with around 74% occurring only once. Specimen: peripheral blood. The receptors derive from a man in his 70s with acute or convalescent COVID-19.

This clone was counted between two and nine times. CDR3 sequence: CASSLTSGETQYF. CDR3 nucleotides: TGTGCCAGCAGTTTGACTAGCGGAGAGACCCAGTACTTC. The chain combines TRBV2 with TRBJ2-5; 9 nucleotides agree with TRBD2. This CDR3 has 13 amino acids. The V gene end was trimmed by 5 bases and the J gene end by 4 bases; junction bases not matched to a gene: 2. Germline values: CDR1 SNHLY, CDR2 FYNNEI. Using reference TRBV2 and TRBJ2-5 for the parts outside the CDR3, the full variable domain is EPEVTQTPSHQVTQMGQEVILRCVPISNHLYFYWYRQILGQKVEFLVSFYNNEISEKSEIFDDQFSVERPDGSNFTLKIRSTKLEDSAMYFCASSLTSGETQYFGPGTRLLVL.

V is TRBV28 and J is TRBJ1-2; 8 nucleotides line up with TRBD1. CDR3 length: 14 residues. Trimming at V came to 6 bases and at J to 4 bases, leaving 7 bases not matched to a gene. Germline V CDR1 and CDR2: MDHEN, SYDVKM. CDR3 protein: CASRGQGGGYGYTF. The CDR3 DNA is TGTGCCAGCAGAGGACAGGGTGGTGGCTATGGCTACACCTTC.

This clone has just a few counts. The gene calls are TRBV6-5 and TRBJ1-1; D ambiguous. This CDR3 comprises 15 residues. Trimming took 6 bases from V and 7 from J, leaving 21 bases between them. Per the germline V gene, CDR1 is MNHEY and CDR2 is SVGAGI. The CDR3 is CASSQNDLGESEAFF. The CDR3 DNA is TGTGCCAGCAGCCAAAACGACCTTGGGGAGAGTGAAGCTTTCTTT.

In DNA form, the CDR3 reads TGTGCCAGCAGCGGCCCCGACAGGCCCCTTGAAGCTTTCTTT. This encodes CASSGPDRPLEAFF. This chain connects TRBV9 to TRBJ1-1; D is perhaps TRBD1 (6 bases). The V gene lost 3 bases and the J gene lost 7 bases, with 16 bases spanning the gap. This CDR3 has 14 residues. In germline, CDR1 is SGDLS, CDR2 YYNGEE. Complete variable domain (other parts from reference TRBV9 and TRBJ1-1): DSGVTQTPKHLITATGQRVTLRCSPRSGDLSVYWYQQSLDQGLQFLIQYYNGEERAKGNILERFSAQQFPDLHSELNLSSLELGDSALYFCASSGPDRPLEAFFGQGTRLTVV.

The V call is TRBV2, the J call TRBJ1-4; TRBD1 aligns across 10 bases. Germline V CDR1 and CDR2: SNHLY, FYNNEI. V gave up 6 bases and J gave up 0 bases; unmatched junction bases: 4. The CDR3 loop spans 16 amino acids. The CDR3 DNA follows: TGTGCCAGCAGCCAGGGGACAGGGGCAACTAATGAAAAACTGTTTTTT. It codes for CASSQGTGATNEKLFF.

This chain connects TRBV11-2 to TRBJ2-1; 8 bases line up with TRBD2. The CDR3 contains 14 residues. Germline V lookup: CDR1 SGHAT, CDR2 FQNNGV. V trimming: 3 bases; J trimming: 6 bases; junction bases outside the gene matches: 4. The CDR3 protein is CASSFGTRSNEQFF. CDR3 coding DNA: TGTGCCAGCAGCTTTGGGACTAGGAGCAATGAGCAGTTCTTC.

This chain links TRBV19 with TRBJ2-7; D is perhaps TRBD2 (5 bases). The CDR3 runs 14 residues. With 5 bases removed from V and 2 bases from J, the gap between germline ends came to 13 bases. Germline-derived CDR1 and CDR2 are LNHDA and SQIVND (reference sequence). The CDR3 nucleotides are TGTGCCAGTAGTTCCCGGGATACCGCCTACGAGCAGTACTTC. This translates into CASSSRDTAYEQYF.

The rearrangement joins TRBV5-8 to TRBJ2-5; D might be TRBD1 (6 bases). The CDR3 covers 16 residues. V shed 2 bases and J shed 1 base, with 15 bases lying between them. Germline CDR1 reads SGHTS; CDR2 reads YDEGEE. The CDR3 DNA sequence: TGTGCCAGCAGCTTTGGACAGTCAAATATCCAAGAGACCCAGTACTTC. As protein: CASSFGQSNIQETQYF.

The chain combines TRBV11-2 with TRBJ2-1; 8 nucleotides match TRBD2. The CDR3 is 15 residues long. J gave up 6 bases and V 1 base, and 5 bases lay outside the gene matches. Germline V CDR1 and CDR2: SGHAT, FQNNGV. The CDR3 bases are TGTGCCAGCAGCTTAGGCCTAGCGGGCGTCAATGAGCAGTTCTTC. Translation: CASSLGLAGVNEQFF.

V usage is TRBV7-2 and J usage is TRBJ1-6, with 11 bases that match TRBD1. The CDR3 totals 15 residues. J was trimmed by 7 bases and V by 4 bases; bases with no gene match: 3. Per the germline V gene, CDR1 is SGHTA and CDR2 is FQGNSA. DNA of the CDR3: TGTGCCAGCAGCTCCGGGACAGGGGGAAATTCACCCCTCCACTTT. This sequence encodes CASSSGTGGNSPLHF.

This chain connects TRBV4-3 to TRBJ1-1, with a tentative D call TRBD1 (6 bases). Trimming shortened V by 4 bases and J by 5 bases, and 11 bases separated the two germline ends. Germline CDR1 and CDR2: LGHNA and YSLEER. CDR3 length: 13 residues. The CDR3 protein is CASSLQGSTEAFF. The CDR3 nucleotides are TGCGCCAGCAGCCTACAGGGTTCAACTGAAGCTTTCTTT.

V gene TRBV29-1 combines with J gene TRBJ1-4; D is uncertain. The V gene lost 6 bases and the J gene lost 5 bases, with 10 bases spanning the gap. The CDR3 length is 12 residues. The V gene's germline CDR1 is SQVTM and CDR2 ANQGSEA. The chain's CDR3 is CSVFLTNEKLFF. The DNA for the CDR3 is TGCAGCGTCTTCCTCACAAATGAAAAACTGTTTTTT.

The rearrangement links TRBV7-3 to TRBJ1-1; D is perhaps TRBD1 (5 bases). The V end was cut by 4 bases, the J end by 0 bases, with 9 bases between. CDR3 length equals 14 residues. Germline lookup yields CDR1 SGHTA and CDR2 FQGTGA. As DNA, the CDR3 is TGTGCCAGCAGCTCAAAAGGGGTGAACACTGAAGCTTTCTTT. It is translated as CASSSKGVNTEAFF.

V is TRBV27 and J is TRBJ1-5; no reliable D call. V was trimmed by 2 bases and J by 3 bases, leaving 11 bases between them. The germline V gene encodes CDR1 MNHEY and CDR2 SMNVEV (reference sequence). The CDR3 is 15 amino acids. DNA of the CDR3: TGTGCCAGCAGTTTAGGAGGGCTTGACAATCAGCCCCAGCATTTT. Translating gives CASSLGGLDNQPQHF.

In this sample, this clone turned up once. The chain uses TRBV28 and TRBJ2-7; 9 bases agree with TRBD1. This CDR3 has 15 amino acids. Per the germline V gene, CDR1 is MDHEN and CDR2 is SYDVKM. The V gene end was trimmed by 6 bases and the J gene end by 4 bases; junction bases not matched to a gene: 10. The CDR3 DNA is TGTGCCAGCAGCCTCCTTGGGACAGGGCATTACGAGCAGTACTTC. Its translation: CASSLLGTGHYEQYF.

This clone has only a few counts. The chain couples TRBV11-1 to TRBJ2-2, with D perhaps matching TRBD2 (8 bases). CDR3 length: 15 residues. With 5 bases removed from V and 15 bases from J, the gap between germline ends came to 25 bases. Germline-derived CDR1 and CDR2 are SGHAT and FQDESV (reference sequence). CDR3 amino acids: CASSQAGTVTGRVFF. The CDR3 DNA reads TGTGCCAGCAGCCAGGCTGGGACAGTCACCGGGAGGGTGTTTTTT.

The chain has TRBV29-1 and TRBJ2-7, with D maybe TRBD1 (6 bases). Germline assignment: CDR1 SQVTM and CDR2 ANQGSEA. The CDR3 loop spans 13 amino acids. The V end was cut by 4 bases, the J end by 5 bases, with 15 bases between. The CDR3: CSVADSWGHEQYF. The CDR3 DNA follows: TGCAGCGTTGCGGACAGCTGGGGCCACGAGCAGTACTTC.

This rearrangement joins TRBV16 to TRBJ1-1; D is perhaps TRBD1 (5 bases). V was shortened by 2 bases and J by 1 base, with 8 bases between the two germline ends. The CDR3 extends over 14 amino acids. The germline CDR1 and CDR2 sequences are KGHSY and FQNENV. The CDR3 sequence: CASSQSRANTEAFF. CDR3 coding DNA: TGTGCCAGCAGCCAAAGCAGGGCGAACACTGAAGCTTTCTTT.

The rearrangement uses TRBV19 and TRBJ2-7; the match to TRBD2 covers 7 bases. The CDR3 consists of 18 residues. Trimming cost V 5 bases and J 4 bases; bases outside gene matches: 20. Germline-derived CDR1 and CDR2 are LNHDA and SQIVND (reference sequence). DNA of the CDR3: TGTGCCAGTAGTTCTAGCGGAATAGCGGGTATATCTGGGTACGAGCAGTACTTC. Residues: CASSSSGIAGISGYEQYF.

The chain is built from TRBV19 and TRBJ2-1; 9 nucleotides align to TRBD2. The CDR3 totals 15 residues. Germline V lookup: CDR1 LNHDA, CDR2 SQIVND (reference sequence). With 3 bases clipped from V and 4 bases from J, the junction kept 4 bases outside the gene matches. The CDR3 DNA follows: TGTGCCAGTAGTATCGCTAGCGGGAAATACAATGAGCAGTTCTTC. Residues: CASSIASGKYNEQFF.

This chain connects TRBV9 to TRBJ2-1; 9 nucleotides align to TRBD2. The V and J ends lost 1 base and 8 bases, in that order; junction bases with no gene match: 7. Germline V gene sequence: CDR1 SGDLS, CDR2 YYNGEE. This CDR3 is built from 15 residues. CDR3 sequence: CASSVWDSGSDEQFF. Written as DNA, the CDR3 is TGTGCCAGCAGCGTATGGGATAGCGGGAGTGATGAGCAGTTCTTC.

The rearrangement uses TRBV27 and TRBJ1-2; D is unresolved. V was clipped by 6 bases and J by 4 bases, with 21 bases between them. Per the germline V gene, CDR1 is MNHEY and CDR2 is SMNVEV (reference sequence). This CDR3 has 16 residues. The CDR3: CASRSRSTVGGYGYTF. The CDR3 DNA reads TGTGCCAGCAGGTCCCGATCGACTGTCGGAGGCTATGGCTACACCTTC.

This clone was counted between two and nine times. The chain couples TRBV18 to TRBJ2-7; a possible D gene is TRBD2 (5 bases). Trimming shortened V by 0 bases and J by 1 base, and 10 bases separated the two germline ends. From germline, CDR1 is KGHSH and CDR2 LQKENI. The CDR3 is made up of 15 amino acids. CDR3 protein: CASSPPRGKSYEQYF. DNA for the CDR3: TGTGCCAGCTCACCACCGAGAGGGAAGTCCTACGAGCAGTACTTC.

This clone was seen only a few times. This rearrangement joins TRBV19 to TRBJ1-1; TRBD1 is a possible D gene (6 bases). The V gene's germline CDR1 is LNHDA and CDR2 SQIVND (reference sequence). The CDR3 contains 16 residues. Trimming shortened V by 4 bases and J by 1 base, and 16 bases separated the two germline ends. In nucleotides, the CDR3 is TGTGCCAGTAGTACCTGGGCAGGGGCGAGGAACACTGAAGCTTTCTTT. Translated, it gives CASSTWAGARNTEAFF.

The chain recombines TRBV28 with TRBJ2-1; weak D call: TRBD1 (6 bases). Germline V CDR1 and CDR2: MDHEN, SYDVKM. Trimming shortened V by 5 bases and J by 0 bases, and 14 bases separated the two germline ends. This CDR3 contains 16 residues. CDR3 nucleotides: TGTGCCAGCAGTCGACAGGTCCCTCCCTCCTACAATGAGCAGTTCTTC. As protein: CASSRQVPPSYNEQFF.

The chain uses TRBV10-3 and TRBJ1-2, with unresolved D. The germline gives CDR1 ENHRY, CDR2 SYGVKD. The CDR3 is made up of 11 amino acids. V dropped 10 bases and J dropped 4 bases, with 10 bases sitting between them. The CDR3 loop reads CATSGFYGYTF. The CDR3 bases are TGTGCCACGTCCGGGTTCTATGGCTACACCTTC.